One and the same sample provided the 32 T cell receptor beta chains below, sequenced in a study of shared clonotypes between healthy human individuals. Assay used: immunoSEQ multiplex PCR; TCRdb lists only in-frame clones, some missing. The sample holds some 2,500,000 clones, less than 95% seen once. Material for sequencing was naive CD4+ T cells from PBMCs. The sample's subset: CD45RA+ positively selected. The receptors shown here come from a man aged 18 to 35 in good health. Some clones in this sample may be carry-over from other donors' samples.

This chain connects TRBV7-8 to TRBJ1-1; D is uncertain. V dropped 1 base and J dropped 2 bases, with 14 bases sitting between them. CDR3 length: 16 residues. CDR1 and CDR2 (germline): SGHVS, FQNEAQ. The chain's CDR3 is CASSLGFREKNTEAFF. CDR3 DNA sequence: TGTGCCAGCAGCTTAGGGTTCCGGGAGAAAAACACTGAAGCTTTCTTT.

This chain joins TRBV11-3 and TRBJ2-1, with TRBD2 matching over 7 bases. J was trimmed by 4 bases and V by 1 base; bases with no gene match: 7. The CDR3 covers 16 residues. In germline, CDR1 is SGHNT, CDR2 YENEEA. As DNA, the CDR3 is TGTGCCAGCAGCTTAGCCGGGCTAGCGGTTTACAATGAGCAGTTCTTC. Its translation: CASSLAGLAVYNEQFF.

This clone has just one count. The V gene is TRBV5-5, the J gene TRBJ1-4; no clear D. CDR1 SGHKS and CDR2 YYEKEE come from the germline V gene (reference sequence). Trimming took 7 bases from V and 1 from J, leaving 11 bases between them. This CDR3 is built from 14 residues. CDR3 sequence: CASGPRGTNEKLFF. DNA for the CDR3: TGTGCCAGCGGTCCTAGAGGAACTAATGAAAAACTGTTTTTT.

Written as DNA, the CDR3 is TGTGCCAGCGGATTGTCAGAGACCCAGTACTTC. It translates to CASGLSETQYF. The rearrangement links TRBV9 to TRBJ2-5; no clear D gene. In germline, CDR1 is SGDLS, CDR2 YYNGEE. The CDR3 has 11 amino acids. Trimming pared 7 bases from V and 4 bases from J, leaving 8 bases between.

V is TRBV15 and J is TRBJ2-7; TRBD1 matches 11 bases. The CDR3 is 16 residues long. In germline, CDR1 is LNHNV, CDR2 YYDKDF (reference sequence). Trimming cost V 1 base and J 1 base; bases outside gene matches: 3. CDR3 coding DNA: TGTGCCACCAGCAGAGGGGGGGACAGGGGGTCCTACGAGCAGTACTTC. Its protein is CATSRGGDRGSYEQYF.

Of note for this clone: In the same sample, other DNA sequences code for this CDR3. J is TRBJ1-1 and V is TRBV5-1; the D is unclear. The CDR3 loop spans 14 amino acids. Per the germline V gene, CDR1 is SGHRS and CDR2 is YFSETQ. V was shortened by 0 bases and J by 4 bases, with 10 bases between the two germline ends. The CDR3 loop is CASSLAAGVTEAFF. DNA for the CDR3: TGCGCCAGCAGCTTGGCCGCCGGCGTCACTGAAGCTTTCTTT.

V usage is TRBV5-6 and J usage is TRBJ2-1; a possible D gene is TRBD2 (5 bases). Germline V gene lookup returns CDR1 SGHDT and CDR2 YYEEEE. V shed 0 bases and J shed 9 bases, with 16 bases lying between them. The CDR3 consists of 15 residues. CDR3 sequence reads: CASSLGLAASTEQFF. The CDR3 DNA sequence: TGTGCCAGCAGCTTGGGGCTAGCCGCCTCTACTGAGCAGTTCTTC.

The chain recombines TRBV7-3 with TRBJ2-7; 7 nucleotides agree with TRBD1. J was trimmed by 3 bases and V by 5 bases; bases with no gene match: 4. The germline V gene has CDR1 SGHTA and CDR2 FQGTGA. The length of the CDR3 is 13 residues. In DNA, the CDR3 is TGTGCCAGCAGCGAGGGACAGAACTACGAGCAGTACTTC. Its protein product is CASSEGQNYEQYF.

The chain carries TRBV5-8 and TRBJ1-4; D is unresolved. The CDR3 covers 15 residues. Trimming took off 1 base at V and 4 bases at J, with 11 bases between the two ends. CDR1 and CDR2 from the germline V gene are SGHTS and YDEGEE. The CDR3 DNA reads as TGTGCCAGCAGCTTGCCCGTGGGTTATAATGAAAAACTGTTTTTT. As protein: CASSLPVGYNEKLFF. The full variable domain, completed using reference TRBV5-8 and TRBJ1-4, is EAGVTQSPTHLIKTRGQQATLRCSPISGHTSVYWYQQALGLGLQFLLWYDEGEERNRGNFPPRFSGRQFPNYSSELNVNALELEDSALYLCASSLPVGYNEKLFFGSGTQLSVL.

The chain is built from TRBV6-5 and TRBJ2-7; 9 bases map to TRBD2. CDR3 size: 15 residues. Trimming at V came to 2 bases and at J to 3 bases, leaving 5 bases not matched to a gene. Germline CDR1 MNHEY, CDR2 SVGAGI. The CDR3 is CASSYDSGSGYEQYF. The DNA of the CDR3 is TGTGCCAGCAGTTACGATAGCGGGAGTGGCTACGAGCAGTACTTC.

V is TRBV5-1 and J is TRBJ1-2, with a possible D match to TRBD1 (5 bases). The germline gives CDR1 SGHRS, CDR2 YFSETQ. This CDR3 has 18 residues. Trimming shortened V by 2 bases and J by 1 base, and 21 bases separated the two germline ends. CDR3 residues: CASSFIFQGGKNNYGYTF. As DNA, the CDR3 is TGCGCCAGCAGCTTCATATTCCAGGGAGGAAAGAATAACTATGGCTACACCTTC.

The rearrangement links TRBV11-2 to TRBJ2-7; 12 nucleotides line up with TRBD1. This CDR3 is 16 amino acids long. V lost 4 bases to trimming and J lost 4 bases; unmatched junction nucleotides: 8. Germline V gene lookup returns CDR1 SGHAT and CDR2 FQNNGV. CDR3 nucleotides: TGTGCCAGCAGCTATTACCGGGACAGGGGGCGGTACGAGCAGTACTTC. This encodes CASSYYRDRGRYEQYF.

The chain has TRBV6-1 and TRBJ1-1; D is unclear. The ends were cut back, 4 bases at V and 1 base at J, with 16 bases in the middle. The CDR3 has 16 residues. Germline values: CDR1 MNHNS, CDR2 SASEGT. CDR3 residues: CASSGPGRTKNTEAFF. The DNA for the CDR3 is TGTGCCAGCAGTGGGCCCGGACGGACTAAGAACACTGAAGCTTTCTTT.

The chain recombines TRBV5-4 with TRBJ2-5; possibly TRBD2 for D (7 bases). V gave up 5 bases and J gave up 0 bases, with 17 bases separating them. The CDR3 is 16 residues long. The germline V gene has CDR1 SGHNT and CDR2 YYREEE (reference sequence). The CDR3 DNA sequence: TGTGCCAGCAGAGGGGGGGGCAGGGGTTACCAAGAGACCCAGTACTTC. Its translation is CASRGGGRGYQETQYF.

This chain links TRBV7-2 with TRBJ2-1, with 7 bases lining up with TRBD2. After removal of 0 bases from V and 7 bases from J, the junction contained 9 bases not matched to a gene. There are 16 residues in the CDR3. CDR1 is SGHTA, CDR2 FQGNSA, per germline. The CDR3 loop reads CASSLAGLAVGNEQFF. In DNA form, the CDR3 reads TGTGCCAGCAGCTTAGCCGGGCTAGCGGTCGGGAATGAGCAGTTCTTC.

The chain carries TRBV7-9 and TRBJ2-7; unclear D gene. CDR1 and CDR2 from the germline V gene are SEHNR and FQNEAQ (reference sequence). The CDR3 length is 14 residues. The V gene lost 2 bases and the J gene lost 0 bases, with 8 bases spanning the gap. This CDR3 reads CASSLSATSYEQYF. CDR3 sequence (DNA): TGTGCCAGCAGCTTATCGGCCACCTCCTACGAGCAGTACTTC.

Concerning this clone: This specimen includes other DNA sequences encoding the same CDR3. The J gene is TRBJ2-7, the V gene TRBV10-2, with D unclear. This CDR3 contains 12 residues. Germline V lookup: CDR1 WSHSY, CDR2 SAAADI. The ends were cut back, 3 bases at V and 3 bases at J, with 6 bases in the middle. CDR3 DNA sequence: TGCGCCAGCAGTGATCGGATCTACGAGCAGTACTTC. This codes for CASSDRIYEQYF.

The chain links TRBV7-8 to TRBJ2-1, with 7 bases lining up with TRBD1. CDR1 and CDR2 (germline): SGHVS, FQNEAQ. V dropped 1 base and J dropped 3; count of bases not matched to a gene: 3. This CDR3 comprises 15 residues. The CDR3 region has the DNA TGTGCCAGCAGCTTAGAGGGACAGCGCTACAATGAGCAGTTCTTC. Translation gives CASSLEGQRYNEQFF.

Here the CDR3 reads CASSKGSLAKNIQYF. The DNA of the CDR3 is TGTGCCAGCAGCAAAGGGTCTCTAGCCAAAAACATTCAGTACTTC. The V and J genes are TRBV21-1 and TRBJ2-4. TRBV21-1 is a listed pseudogene. The CDR3 length is 15 residues.

The V gene is TRBV27, the J gene TRBJ2-7, with a possible D match to TRBD2 (6 bases). The V end was cut by 3 bases, the J end by 3 bases, with 12 bases between. This CDR3 has 14 amino acids. In germline, CDR1 is MNHEY, CDR2 SMNVEV (reference sequence). The CDR3 here is CASSFGREYYEQYF. CDR3 nucleotides: TGTGCCAGCAGTTTCGGACGGGAGTACTACGAGCAGTACTTC.

The chain joins TRBV27 to TRBJ2-7; possibly TRBD1 for D (6 bases). This CDR3 spans 14 amino acids. Looked up from germline, CDR1 is MNHEY and CDR2 is SMNVEV (reference sequence). Trimming stripped 6 bases from V and 5 bases from J, with 17 bases between. CDR3 in amino acids: CASSRRTDPHEQYF. CDR3 DNA sequence: TGTGCCAGCAGCAGAAGGACAGACCCCCACGAGCAGTACTTC.

DNA of the CDR3: TGCAGCGTTGTTGGCAGGGCGAAAAACACTGAAGCTTTCTTT. This translates into CSVVGRAKNTEAFF. This chain links TRBV29-1 with TRBJ1-1, with D perhaps matching TRBD1 (5 bases). The CDR3 length is 14 residues. Germline V lookup: CDR1 SQVTM, CDR2 ANQGSEA. Trimming left V 4 bases short and J 2 bases short, with 14 bases between.

For this clone: The same CDR3 can be traced to other DNA sequences in this sample. This sequence joins TRBV5-1 and TRBJ1-1; D is unclear. Looked up from germline, CDR1 is SGHRS and CDR2 is YFSETQ. V was pared by 0 bases and J by 1 base, with 7 bases between. The CDR3 contains 14 residues. CDR3 DNA: TGCGCCAGCAGCTTGGTAGGGTCGAACACTGAAGCTTTCTTT. Translated, it gives CASSLVGSNTEAFF.

This rearrangement joins TRBV5-1 to TRBJ2-2; D is unclear. Per the germline V gene, CDR1 is SGHRS and CDR2 is YFSETQ. The germline V and J ends were trimmed by 6 bases and 3 bases, with 15 bases remaining between them. The CDR3 length is 15 residues. The CDR3 DNA is TGCGCCAGCACTGCCGACACCCGCGACACCGGGGAGCTGTTTTTT. Translation gives CASTADTRDTGELFF.

The chain couples TRBV5-4 to TRBJ2-1; weak D call: TRBD1 (6 bases). Germline lookup yields CDR1 SGHNT and CDR2 YYREEE (reference sequence). The CDR3 runs 15 residues. Deletions cut 4 bases from V and 1 base from J, with 12 bases between. CDR3 loop: CASSPGDTSYNEQFF. CDR3 nucleotide sequence: TGTGCCAGCAGCCCCGGGGACACATCCTACAATGAGCAGTTCTTC.

Comments on this clone: Other DNA sequences of this sample code for an identical CDR3. The chain employs TRBV28 and TRBJ2-7; 13 bases are a match to TRBD2. CDR1 MDHEN and CDR2 SYDVKM come from the germline V gene. The CDR3 is made up of 15 amino acids. V shed 6 bases and J 1 base; nucleotides not matched to a gene: 3. The CDR3 reads CASSLTSGRSYEQYF. CDR3 nucleotides: TGTGCCAGCAGCCTGACTAGCGGGAGGTCCTACGAGCAGTACTTC.

The chain recombines TRBV5-4 with TRBJ1-2, with D maybe TRBD1 (5 bases). V lost 4 bases and J lost 8, with 21 bases in between. The CDR3 is made up of 15 amino acids. The V gene's germline CDR1 is SGHNT and CDR2 YYREEE (reference sequence). CDR3 sequence reads: CASSPIRDGGRGYTF. In DNA, the CDR3 is TGTGCCAGCAGCCCTATCCGGGACGGAGGGAGAGGCTACACCTTC. Looking up the rest from reference TRBV5-4 and TRBJ1-2 gives the full variable domain: ETGVTQSPTHLIKTRGQQVTLRCSSQSGHNTVSWYQQALGQGPQFIFQYYREEENGRGNFPPRFSGLQFPNYSSELNVNALELDDSALYLCASSPIRDGGRGYTFGSGTRLTVV.

In the case of this clone: Different DNA sequences within this sample yield the same CDR3. The chain combines TRBV6-5 with TRBJ2-7, with 11 bases that match TRBD2. With V trimmed by 6 bases and J by 3 bases, 4 bases remained unmatched. This CDR3 has 14 residues. CDR1 and CDR2 (germline): MNHEY, SVGAGI. The CDR3 DNA follows: TGTGCCAGCAGAACCACTAGCGGGAGCTACGAGCAGTACTTC. Translating it yields CASRTTSGSYEQYF.

The chain joins TRBV5-1 to TRBJ2-7; D tentatively reads TRBD1 or TRBD2 (6 bases each). Trimming shortened V by 4 bases and J by 2 bases, and 13 bases separated the two germline ends. Germline assignment: CDR1 SGHRS and CDR2 YFSETQ. The CDR3 has 14 amino acids. The CDR3 reads CASSTLEGAYEQYF. CDR3 nucleotide sequence: TGCGCCAGCAGCACCCTGGAGGGGGCCTACGAGCAGTACTTC.

This clone was seen only once. The gene calls are TRBV7-3 and TRBJ2-1; 8 bases match TRBD2. The CDR3 totals 17 residues. Germline assignment: CDR1 SGHTA and CDR2 FQGTGA. Unmatched junction bases numbered 6, after V lost 2 bases and J lost 0 bases. CDR3 protein: CASSLGPSGYSYNEQFF. The CDR3 nucleotides read TGTGCCAGCAGCTTAGGTCCTAGCGGGTACTCCTACAATGAGCAGTTCTTC.

This clone was observed a single time. This sequence joins TRBV6-6 and TRBJ1-3, with D hard to call. The CDR3 runs to 13 residues. Trimming cost V 6 bases and J 6 bases, with 12 bases left between them. Germline-derived CDR1 and CDR2 are MNHNY and SVGAGI (reference sequence). For the CDR3, the DNA is TGTGCCAGCAGGGCCTCGGTGGCAAACACCATATATTTT. Translated: CASRASVANTIYF.

This rearrangement joins TRBV19 to TRBJ2-1, with 9 nucleotides matching TRBD2. The CDR3 covers 17 residues. With 0 bases clipped from V and 2 bases from J, the junction kept 5 bases outside the gene matches. Germline CDR1 LNHDA, CDR2 SQIVND (reference sequence). Here the CDR3 DNA reads TGTGCCAGTAGTATAGATCTGCGGGAGGGCACCTACAATGAGCAGTTCTTC. It codes for CASSIDLREGTYNEQFF.